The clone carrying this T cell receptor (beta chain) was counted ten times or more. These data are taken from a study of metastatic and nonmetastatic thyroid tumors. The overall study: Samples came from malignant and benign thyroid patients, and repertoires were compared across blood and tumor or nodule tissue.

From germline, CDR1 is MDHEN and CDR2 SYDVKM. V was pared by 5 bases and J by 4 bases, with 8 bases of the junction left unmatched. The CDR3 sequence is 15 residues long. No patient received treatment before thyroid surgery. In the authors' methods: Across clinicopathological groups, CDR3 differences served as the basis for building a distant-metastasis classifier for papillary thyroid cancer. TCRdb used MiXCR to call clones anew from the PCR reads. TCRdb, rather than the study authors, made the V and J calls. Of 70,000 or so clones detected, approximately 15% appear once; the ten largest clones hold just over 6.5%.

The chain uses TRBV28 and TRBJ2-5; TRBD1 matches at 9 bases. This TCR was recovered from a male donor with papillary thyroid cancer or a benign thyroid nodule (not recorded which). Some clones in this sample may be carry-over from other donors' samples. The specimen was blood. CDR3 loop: CASSGQGKRGETQYF. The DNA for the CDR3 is TGTGCCAGCAGTGGACAGGGGAAGAGGGGAGAGACCCAGTACTTC.